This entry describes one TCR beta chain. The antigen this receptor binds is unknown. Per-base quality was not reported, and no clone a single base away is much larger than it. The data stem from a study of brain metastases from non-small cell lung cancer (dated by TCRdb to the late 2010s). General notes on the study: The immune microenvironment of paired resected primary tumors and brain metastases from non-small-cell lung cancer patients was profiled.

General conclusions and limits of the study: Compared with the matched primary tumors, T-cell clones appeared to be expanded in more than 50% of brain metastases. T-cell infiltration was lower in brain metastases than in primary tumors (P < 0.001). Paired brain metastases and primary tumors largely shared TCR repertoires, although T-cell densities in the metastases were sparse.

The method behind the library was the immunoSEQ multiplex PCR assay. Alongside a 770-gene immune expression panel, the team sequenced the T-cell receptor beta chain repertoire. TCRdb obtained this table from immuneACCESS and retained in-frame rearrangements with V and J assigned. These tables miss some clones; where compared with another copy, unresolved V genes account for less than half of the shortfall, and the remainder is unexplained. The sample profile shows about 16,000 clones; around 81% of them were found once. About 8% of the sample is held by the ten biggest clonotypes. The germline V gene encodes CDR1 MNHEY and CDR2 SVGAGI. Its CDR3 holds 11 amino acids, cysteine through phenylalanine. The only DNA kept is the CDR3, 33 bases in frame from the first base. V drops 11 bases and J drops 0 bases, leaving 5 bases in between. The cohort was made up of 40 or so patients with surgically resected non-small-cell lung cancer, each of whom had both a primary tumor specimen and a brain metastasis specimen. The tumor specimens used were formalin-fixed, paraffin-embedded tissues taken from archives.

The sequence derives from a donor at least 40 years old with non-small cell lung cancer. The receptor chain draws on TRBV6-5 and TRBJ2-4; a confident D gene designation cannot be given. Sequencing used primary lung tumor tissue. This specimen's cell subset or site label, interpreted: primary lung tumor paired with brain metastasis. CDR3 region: CAGEAKNIQYF. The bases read TGTGCCGGGGAAGCCAAAAACATTCAGTACTTC.